One and the same sample provided the 28 T cell receptor beta chains below, sequenced in a study of blood T cell repertoires in COVID-19. TCRdb's copy holds only in-frame clones and misses some; the assay was immunoSEQ multiplex PCR. The data show hundreds of thousands of clones, 70% to 85% seen once. The sequenced material came from peripheral blood. These receptors were collected from a woman in her thirties or forties with active or convalescent COVID-19.

The chain carries TRBV5-1 and TRBJ1-2; 8 nucleotides line up with TRBD1. Losses at the gene ends were 4 bases for V and 6 bases for J; bases not matched to a gene: 8. This CDR3 is built from 14 residues. Per germline, CDR1 SGHRS and CDR2 YFSETQ. CDR3 amino acids: CASSASQGADGYTF. The CDR3 DNA follows: TGCGCCAGCAGCGCTTCGCAGGGGGCGGATGGCTACACCTTC.

V usage is TRBV6-5 and J usage is TRBJ2-7; 8 nucleotides match TRBD1. V lost 8 bases, J lost 3 bases, and 3 bases stayed unmatched. The CDR3 spans 12 residues. Germline lookup yields CDR1 MNHEY and CDR2 SVGAGI. CDR3 region: CASGTGYYEQYV. CDR3 in DNA: TGTGCCAGCGGGACAGGCTACTACGAGCAGTACGTC.

This chain joins TRBV5-1 and TRBJ1-5, with TRBD1 as a possible D gene (6 bases). Germline V gene sequence: CDR1 SGHRS, CDR2 YFSETQ. V was clipped by 4 bases and J by 2 bases, with 13 bases between them. The CDR3 spans 15 residues. The CDR3 DNA reads TGCGCCAGCAGCCTTTCAGGGGAGCGCAATCAGCCCCAGCATTTT. Translating it yields CASSLSGERNQPQHF. The whole variable domain, filled in from reference TRBV5-1 and TRBJ1-5, reads KAGVTQTPRYLIKTRGQQVTLSCSPISGHRSVSWYQQTPGQGLQFLFEYFSETQRNKGNFPGRFSGRQFSNSRSEMNVSTLELGDSALYLCASSLSGERNQPQHFGDGTRLSIL.

This sequence joins TRBV7-9 and TRBJ1-1, with TRBD1 matching over 11 bases. Per germline, CDR1 SEHNR and CDR2 FQNEAQ (reference sequence). V lost 3 bases, J lost 5 bases, and 17 bases stayed unmatched. The CDR3 loop spans 19 amino acids. The CDR3 DNA is TGTGCCAGCAGCTTTCCAGCCGGCGGACAGGGGGCCTCAAGGACTGAAGCTTTCTTT. It specifies CASSFPAGGQGASRTEAFF. Looking up the rest from reference TRBV7-9 and TRBJ1-1 gives the full variable domain: DTGVSQNPRHKITKRGQNVTFRCDPISEHNRLYWYRQTLGQGPEFLTYFQNEAQLEKSRLLSDRFSAERPKGSFSTLEIQRTEQGDSAMYLCASSFPAGGQGASRTEAFFGQGTRLTVV.

This clone was recorded a few times. The CDR3 bases are TGTGCCAGCAGCCGCGCTCCAGATACGCAGTATTTT. This sequence encodes CASSRAPDTQYF. The chain uses TRBV3-1 (or the pseudogene TRBV3-2) and TRBJ2-3, with D hard to call. The CDR3 has 12 amino acids. V was clipped by 4 bases and J by 4 bases, with 6 bases between them. Germline CDR1 reads LGHDT; CDR2 reads YNNKEL (reference sequence).

This sequence joins TRBV5-4 and TRBJ1-2; a weak D match, TRBD1 (6 bases). CDR3 length: 18 amino acids. Germline loops: CDR1 SGHNT, CDR2 YYREEE (reference sequence). V lost 3 bases and J 4 bases, leaving 25 bases between the germline ends. The chain's CDR3 is CASSSAGQNRLSGYGYTF. The DNA of the CDR3 is TGTGCCAGCAGCTCTGCCGGACAGAATCGGTTATCCGGCTATGGCTACACCTTC.

This sequence joins TRBV9 and TRBJ1-3, with D perhaps matching TRBD1 (5 bases). V was shortened by 3 bases and J by 2 bases, with 12 bases between the two germline ends. The CDR3 extends over 15 amino acids. Germline CDR1 SGDLS, CDR2 YYNGEE. The DNA of the CDR3 is TGTGCCAGCAGCGCCCCGGGGGGGGCTGGAAACACCATATATTTT. Protein sequence: CASSAPGGAGNTIYF.

V and J are TRBV5-1 and TRBJ1-6, with TRBD1 as a possible D gene (6 bases). The CDR3 contains 18 residues. Germline V gene lookup returns CDR1 SGHRS and CDR2 YFSETQ. With 0 bases removed from V and 0 bases from J, the gap between germline ends came to 13 bases. CDR3 protein: CASSLVGHSSSYNSPLHF. In nucleotides, the CDR3 is TGCGCCAGCAGCTTGGTGGGACATTCTAGCTCCTATAATTCACCCCTCCACTTT.

This rearrangement joins TRBV30 to TRBJ1-5, with 8 bases identical to TRBD1. The CDR3 is 15 residues long. The V and J ends lost 1 base and 6 bases, in that order; junction bases with no gene match: 8. Germline V lookup: CDR1 GTSNPN, CDR2 SVGIG (reference sequence). The CDR3 nucleotides read TGTGCCTGGAGTGCAGACAGGGGCGCATCTCAGCCCCAGCATTTT. This codes for CAWSADRGASQPQHF. Combining the CDR3 with reference TRBV30 and TRBJ1-5 gives the whole variable domain SQTIHQWPATLVQPVGSPLSLECTVEGTSNPNLYWYRQAAGRGLQLLFYSVGIGQISSEVPQNLSASRPQDRQFILSSKKLLLSDSGFYLCAWSADRGASQPQHFGDGTRLSIL.

About this clone itself: The junction differs from germline at one of its ends, possibly a read error. The chain recombines TRBV19 with TRBJ2-5; 7 positions match TRBD2. Germline CDR1 reads LNHDA; CDR2 reads SQIVND (reference sequence). CDR3 size: 17 residues. The CDR3 DNA reads as TGTGCCAGTAGTCTGGCTAGCGGAACCGTCTACCAAGAGTCCCAGTACTTC. It codes for CASSLASGTVYQESQYF.

On this clone: The junction shows a germline mismatch at one end, possibly a read error. The chain joins TRBV12-3 or TRBV12-4 to TRBJ1-1, with D possibly matching TRBD1 (6 bases). This CDR3 region has 13 residues. The CDR3 nucleotides are TGTGCCAGCTGTTTGGGGGCGCCCACTGAAGCTTTCTTT. Its translation: CASCLGAPTEAFF.

V usage is TRBV7-3 and J usage is TRBJ2-6; 7 nucleotides match TRBD2. The CDR3 extends over 17 amino acids. Per germline, CDR1 SGHTA and CDR2 FQGTGA. The V segment lost 1 base and the J segment 0 bases; nucleotides outside the gene matches: 3. CDR3 in amino acids: CASSLIRGSSGANVLTF. In DNA, the CDR3 is TGTGCCAGCAGCTTAATCCGCGGGAGCTCTGGGGCCAACGTCCTGACTTTC.

This sequence joins TRBV19 and TRBJ2-7; the D gene is possibly TRBD2 (5 bases). The germline V gene has CDR1 LNHDA and CDR2 SQIVND (reference sequence). There are 16 residues in the CDR3. The V end was cut by 0 bases, the J end by 3 bases, with 15 bases between. The CDR3 DNA is TGTGCCAGTAGTATAGAAGCGGAAAGATTGTTCTACGAGCAGTACGTC. This translates into CASSIEAERLFYEQYV.

The gene calls are TRBV6-6 and TRBJ2-3, with 14 bases identical to TRBD2. The CDR3 runs to 19 residues. Per germline, CDR1 MNHNY and CDR2 SVGAGI (reference sequence). V was clipped by 5 bases and J by 2 bases; unmatched bases: 12. The CDR3 spells CASSHRTSGGRSFTDTQYF. DNA for the CDR3: TGTGCCAGCAGTCACCGGACTAGCGGGGGGCGATCCTTCACAGATACGCAGTATTTT.

This clone was detected only a few times. This chain links TRBV5-1 with TRBJ1-5; D possibly corresponds to TRBD1 (5 bases). The CDR3 runs 14 residues. The V and J ends lost 3 bases and 6 bases respectively, with 13 bases between them. Germline V gene sequence: CDR1 SGHRS, CDR2 YFSETQ. The DNA of the CDR3 is TGCGCCAGCAGCTCCATCACGGGGGGTCAGCCCCAGCATTTT. Translation: CASSSITGGQPQHF.

The rearrangement joins TRBV3-1 (or the pseudogene TRBV3-2) to TRBJ2-1; TRBD2 matches 7 bases. Looked up from germline, CDR1 is LGHDT and CDR2 is YNNKEL (reference sequence). CDR3 size: 14 residues. Unmatched junction bases numbered 8, after V lost 3 bases and J lost 9 bases. For the CDR3, the DNA is TGTGCCAGCAGCCAGGGGGGGGGTCTAAGTGAGCAGTTCTTC. This translates into CASSQGGGLSEQFF.

V and J are TRBV28 and TRBJ1-6, with D possibly TRBD1 on 5 matching bases. The germline CDR1 and CDR2 sequences are MDHEN and SYDVKM. Between the trimmed V and J ends, which lost 10 bases and 9 bases, there was a span of 22 bases. CDR3 size: 15 residues. The CDR3 loop is CAISGGLGTGSPLHF. The CDR3 nucleotides read TGTGCCATCTCGGGGGGGTTAGGAACCGGTTCACCCCTCCACTTT.

The chain recombines TRBV29-1 with TRBJ2-2; 13 nucleotides line up with TRBD2. Germline-derived CDR1 and CDR2 are SQVTM and ANQGSEA. V lost 5 bases and J lost 7; bases outside the gene matches: 4. This CDR3 has 14 residues. The CDR3 spells CSVQTSGGYGELFF. DNA of the CDR3: TGCAGCGTTCAGACTAGCGGGGGGTACGGGGAGCTGTTTTTT.

About this clone itself: One end of the junction does not line up with germline, which may come from a read error. The CDR3, as DNA: TGTGCTAGCAGCTTGAACAGGGACACTGAAGCTTTCTTT. Its translation: CASSLNRDTEAFF. This rearrangement joins TRBV7-7 to TRBJ1-1; TRBD1 is a possible D gene (6 bases). Germline V CDR1 and CDR2: SSHAT, FNYEAQ (reference sequence). The CDR3 extends over 13 amino acids.

The V and J genes are TRBV4-2 and TRBJ2-1, with TRBD2 matching over 8 bases. V lost 0 bases, J lost 4 bases, and 2 bases stayed unmatched. The CDR3 length is 15 residues. Germline V gene data show CDR1 as LGHNA and CDR2 as YNFKEQ. The CDR3 DNA reads TGTGCCAGCAGCCAAGATACGGGGGGGTACAATGAGCAGTTCTTC. Translation: CASSQDTGGYNEQFF.

The CDR3 here is CASSGGLGQGDTEAFF. In DNA form, the CDR3 reads TGTGCCAGCAGTGGGGGCCTCGGACAGGGAGACACTGAAGCTTTCTTT. The chain recombines TRBV2 with TRBJ1-1, with 8 bases matching TRBD1. J lost 3 bases, V lost 4 bases, and 10 bases had no gene match. This CDR3 has 16 amino acids. The germline V gene has CDR1 SNHLY and CDR2 FYNNEI.

A remark on this clone: A junction end diverges from the germline sequence, so it may reflect a read error. This rearrangement joins TRBV28 to TRBJ1-2; 8 positions agree with TRBD1. Looked up from germline, CDR1 is MDHEN and CDR2 is SYDVKM. This CDR3 comprises 14 residues. CDR3 sequence: CASRMDDRGLSSYF. The CDR3 DNA reads TGTGCCAGCAGGATGGACGACAGGGGTCTTTCTAGCTACTTC.

The chain links TRBV30 to TRBJ1-2, with 11 bases lining up with TRBD1. CDR3 size: 15 residues. Per the germline V gene, CDR1 is GTSNPN and CDR2 is SVGIG (reference sequence). Germline trimming cut 4 bases from V and 7 bases from J; bases unmatched to any gene: 11. The CDR3 region has the DNA TGTGCCTGGACCGGTCCGGGACAGGGGGTCGGTGGCTACACCTTC. Its protein product is CAWTGPGQGVGGYTF.

Details on this clone: This same CDR3 is encoded by further DNA sequences in the sample. The rearrangement joins TRBV5-1 to TRBJ1-1; D perhaps matches TRBD1 (6 bases). Germline CDR1 and CDR2: SGHRS and YFSETQ. This CDR3 comprises 13 residues. V was cut by 1 base and J by 4 bases, with 8 bases left in between. CDR3: CASSLRGGTEAFF. In nucleotides, the CDR3 is TGCGCCAGCAGCTTGAGAGGGGGCACTGAAGCTTTCTTT.

The chain links TRBV7-6 to TRBJ1-3; 9 bases fit TRBD1. V dropped 5 bases and J dropped 7; count of bases not matched to a gene: 6. This CDR3 is built from 14 residues. Germline lookup yields CDR1 SGHVS and CDR2 FNYEAQ. CDR3 coding DNA: TGTGCCAGCAGCCCAGGGACAGGGATTAACACCATATATTTT. Translating it yields CASSPGTGINTIYF.

The chain is built from TRBV7-2 and TRBJ1-6; tentatively, D is TRBD1 (5 bases). CDR3 length: 12 amino acids. Germline V gene lookup returns CDR1 SGHTA and CDR2 FQGNSA. V lost 7 bases and J lost 7, with 8 bases in between. The CDR3 bases are TGTGCCAGCACCCGACAGAATTCACCCCTCCACTTT. Protein sequence: CASTRQNSPLHF.

The chain is built from TRBV30 and TRBJ1-2; D may be TRBD1 (5 bases). CDR3 length: 16 residues. V shed 2 bases and J shed 4 bases, with 20 bases lying between them. Germline V gene lookup returns CDR1 GTSNPN and CDR2 SVGIG (reference sequence). CDR3 nucleotides: TGTGCCTGGAGTAGTTTGGGGCTCAGTATCGGCTATGGCTACACCTTC. Protein product: CAWSSLGLSIGYGYTF. Together with reference TRBV30 and TRBJ1-2, the CDR3 gives the full variable domain: SQTIHQWPATLVQPVGSPLSLECTVEGTSNPNLYWYRQAAGRGLQLLFYSVGIGQISSEVPQNLSASRPQDRQFILSSKKLLLSDSGFYLCAWSSLGLSIGYGYTFGSGTRLTVV.

The rearrangement links TRBV25-1 to TRBJ1-3, with 8 bases identical to TRBD1. V dropped 8 bases and J dropped 0; count of bases not matched to a gene: 9. Germline V lookup: CDR1 MGHDK, CDR2 SYGVNS. The length of the CDR3 is 16 residues. This CDR3 reads CASDPGTGGSGNTIYF. The CDR3, as DNA: TGTGCCAGCGATCCCGGGACAGGCGGCTCTGGAAACACCATATATTTT.